This paragraph covers one TCR beta chain sequence. The entry originates in a study of cytomegalovirus exposure and HLA in healthy donors. The PCR contained 60 Vbeta and 13 Jbeta primers. Produced via immunoSEQ multiplex PCR; TCRdb's table is partial and in-frame only. The table lists about 160,000 clones, nearly 80% of them singletons. V dropped 7 bases and J dropped 7; count of bases not matched to a gene: 8. This CDR3 spans 14 amino acids. Germline lookup yields CDR1 MNHNS and CDR2 SASEGT. The sequence derives from a woman between 50 and 59 years old in good health and CMV-seropositive. V is TRBV6-1 and J is TRBJ1-4; 8 nucleotides line up with TRBD1. Source material: PBMCs. This CDR3 reads CASTEDREGEKLFF. The CDR3 DNA follows: TGTGCCAGCACCGAGGACAGGGAGGGTGAAAAACTGTTTTTT.